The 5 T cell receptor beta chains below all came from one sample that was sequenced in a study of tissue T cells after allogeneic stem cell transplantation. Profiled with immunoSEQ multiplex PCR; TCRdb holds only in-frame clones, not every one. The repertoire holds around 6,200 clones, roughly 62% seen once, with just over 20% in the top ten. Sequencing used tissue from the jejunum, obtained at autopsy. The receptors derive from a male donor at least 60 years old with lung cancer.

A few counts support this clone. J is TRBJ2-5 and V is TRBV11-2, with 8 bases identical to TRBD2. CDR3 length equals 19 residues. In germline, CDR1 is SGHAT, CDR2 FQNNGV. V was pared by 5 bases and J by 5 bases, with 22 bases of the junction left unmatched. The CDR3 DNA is TGTGCCAGCAGCCCCCCCCGGGGGGGGTTGATTAGTATGAGGGAGACCCAGTACTTC. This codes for CASSPPRGGLISMRETQYF. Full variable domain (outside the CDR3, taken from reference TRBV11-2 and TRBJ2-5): EAGVAQSPRYKIIEKRQSVAFWCNPISGHATLYWYQQILGQGPKLLIQFQNNGVVDDSQLPKDRFSAERLKGVDSTLKIQPAKLEDSAVYLCASSPPRGGLISMRETQYFGPGTRLLVL.

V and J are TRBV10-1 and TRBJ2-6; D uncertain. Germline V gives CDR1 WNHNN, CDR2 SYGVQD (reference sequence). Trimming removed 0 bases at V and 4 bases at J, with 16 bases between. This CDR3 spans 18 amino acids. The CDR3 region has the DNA TGCGCCAGCAGTGAGTCGTTCGGATTACCCCTGGGGGCCAACGTCCTGACTTTC. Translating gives CASSESFGLPLGANVLTF.

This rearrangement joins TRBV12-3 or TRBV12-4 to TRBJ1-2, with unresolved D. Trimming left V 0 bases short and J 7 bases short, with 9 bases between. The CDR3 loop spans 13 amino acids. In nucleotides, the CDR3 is TGTGCCAGCAGTTTAGCACCTGAGCGTGGCTACACCTTC. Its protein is CASSLAPERGYTF.

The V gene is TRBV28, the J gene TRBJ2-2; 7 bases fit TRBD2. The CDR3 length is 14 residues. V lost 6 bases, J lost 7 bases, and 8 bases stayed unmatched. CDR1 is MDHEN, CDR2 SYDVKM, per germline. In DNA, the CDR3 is TGTGCCAGCAGCCGAACTAGCGCGAGCGGGGAGCTGTTTTTT. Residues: CASSRTSASGELFF.

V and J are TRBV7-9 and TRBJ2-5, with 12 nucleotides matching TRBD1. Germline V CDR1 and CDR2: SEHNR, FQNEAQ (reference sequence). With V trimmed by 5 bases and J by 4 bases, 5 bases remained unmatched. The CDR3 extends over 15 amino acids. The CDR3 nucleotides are TGTGCCAGCAGCCCCGGGACAGGGGGCGGAGAGACCCAGTACTTC. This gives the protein CASSPGTGGGETQYF.